One and the same sample provided the 29 T cell receptor beta chains below, sequenced in a study of T-cell reconstitution after alpha-beta-depleted transplantation in children. Molecular barcoding with unique molecular identifiers was used for the TCRbeta library. TCRdb used MiXCR to reprocess the PCR reads, holding one entry per CDR3 protein. The sample has roughly 670,000 distinct CDR3 sequences; about 12% are singletons. This specimen consisted of PBMCs, obtained before TCRalphabeta/CD19-depleted stem cell transplant. The receptors were sampled from a girl aged 2 to 10 with congenital amegakaryocytic thrombocytopenia, due to receive a stem cell transplant.

This clonotype was seen more than once but under ten times. The chain recombines TRBV7-9 with TRBJ2-3; D gene unclear. Germline V CDR1 and CDR2: SEHNR, FQNEAQ (reference sequence). Trimming took 4 bases from V and 6 from J, leaving 20 bases between them. The CDR3 sequence is 16 residues long. CDR3 DNA: TGTGCCAGCAGCTCCTACCAGTGGCTTCAAGCGGATACGCAGTATTTT. The encoded protein is CASSSYQWLQADTQYF.

This clonotype was seen many times. V is TRBV5-1 and J is TRBJ2-1, with D possibly called TRBD1 or TRBD2 (5 bases each). The CDR3 length is 16 residues. V was clipped by 5 bases and J by 4 bases, with 19 bases between them. Germline CDR1 SGHRS, CDR2 YFSETQ. The chain's CDR3 is CASSSTGTVVYNEQFF. The CDR3 nucleotides are TGCGCCAGCAGTTCGACCGGGACGGTGGTTTACAATGAGCAGTTCTTC.

This clonotype was seen at least ten times. The chain employs TRBV5-1 and TRBJ2-7, with unresolved D. V lost 5 bases, J lost 0 bases, and 12 bases lay in between. Germline-derived CDR1 and CDR2 are SGHRS and YFSETQ. The CDR3 covers 14 residues. In DNA form, the CDR3 reads TGCGCCAGCAGGTCGACCCGGAGCTCCTACGAGCAGTACTTC. Its protein is CASRSTRSSYEQYF.

There are many counts of this clonotype. Here the CDR3 DNA reads TGTGCCAGCAGCCAGGGACTAGCGGGAGTGTTAGTCACGCAGTATTTT. Translating it yields CASSQGLAGVLVTQYF. The chain employs TRBV7-2 and TRBJ2-3; 14 nucleotides match TRBD2. V lost 5 bases and J lost 9; bases outside the gene matches: 10. The CDR3 consists of 16 residues. Germline assignment: CDR1 SGHTA and CDR2 FQGNSA.

This clonotype was observed at least ten times. The chain recombines TRBV12-3 or TRBV12-4 with TRBJ1-1; D gene unclear. With 6 bases removed from V and 3 bases from J, the gap between germline ends came to 20 bases. CDR3 length: 16 residues. CDR3 protein: CASSYIIHLLHTEAFF. CDR3 coding DNA: TGTGCCAGCAGCTACATTATACACCTACTCCACACTGAAGCTTTCTTT.

The sample holds one count of this clonotype. The chain has TRBV4-1 and TRBJ2-1; TRBD2 is a possible D gene (6 bases). V lost 0 bases and J lost 0, with 15 bases in between. CDR1 and CDR2 (germline): MGHRA, YSYEKL. The CDR3 is 18 amino acids. The CDR3 DNA reads TGCGCCAGCAGCCAAGAAGTGGCTAGCGCTAGCTCCTACAATGAGCAGTTCTTC. Translated, it gives CASSQEVASASSYNEQFF.

This clonotype was counted many times. The CDR3 spells CASSWGDRTHGAYGYTF. The CDR3 DNA sequence: TGTGCCAGCAGTTGGGGCGACAGGACCCATGGGGCCTATGGCTACACCTTC. The chain is built from TRBV12-3 or TRBV12-4 and TRBJ1-2, with D possibly matching TRBD1 (6 bases). The CDR3 extends over 17 amino acids. Trimming pared 4 bases from V and 4 bases from J, leaving 22 bases between.

This clonotype has at least ten counts. The chain has TRBV12-3 or TRBV12-4 and TRBJ1-6; no clear D. The CDR3 is 15 amino acids. V lost 3 bases to trimming and J lost 8 bases, with 14 bases between them. The CDR3 bases are TGTGCCAGCAGTTTTGAGAGGAACGGGGATTCACCCCTCCACTTT. Translated: CASSFERNGDSPLHF.

This clonotype was observed at least ten times. The V call is TRBV7-6, the J call TRBJ2-7, with TRBD2 matching 9 bases. V lost 5 bases and J lost 9; bases outside the gene matches: 11. CDR3 length: 14 amino acids. The V gene's germline CDR1 is SGHVS and CDR2 FNYEAQ. The CDR3 loop reads CASSRLAEPTRQYF. The DNA of the CDR3 is TGTGCCAGCAGCCGACTAGCGGAACCTACGAGGCAGTACTTC. The complete variable domain, with remaining parts taken from reference TRBV7-6 and TRBJ2-7, reads GAGVSQSPRYKVTKRGQDVALRCDPISGHVSLYWYRQALGQGPEFLTYFNYEAQQDKSGLPNDRFSAERPEGSISTLTIQRTEQRDSAMYRCASSRLAEPTRQYFGPGTRLTVT.

This clonotype has just a few counts. The chain couples TRBV5-1 to TRBJ2-3; 8 bases fit TRBD2. J lost 1 base, V lost 4 bases, and 5 bases had no gene match. This CDR3 has 15 residues. In germline, CDR1 is SGHRS, CDR2 YFSETQ. The CDR3 DNA follows: TGCGCCAGCAGCACCGGGACTAGAGGCACAGATACGCAGTATTTT. Amino acids: CASSTGTRGTDTQYF.

The chain combines TRBV11-2 with TRBJ2-5, with TRBD2 matching 8 bases. Germline V gives CDR1 SGHAT, CDR2 FQNNGV. V was clipped by 5 bases and J by 5 bases; unmatched bases: 10. This CDR3 region has 15 residues. Here the CDR3 DNA reads TGTGCCAGCAGCCGACGAGCGGGAGACGGTGAGACCCAGTACTTC. This gives the protein CASSRRAGDGETQYF.

The J gene is TRBJ1-2, the V gene TRBV7-9; TRBD1 matches 10 bases. The CDR3 covers 15 residues. V lost 4 bases and J lost 8; bases outside the gene matches: 10. Germline V lookup: CDR1 SEHNR, CDR2 FQNEAQ (reference sequence). The CDR3 region is CASSSPDRGLGGYTF. The CDR3 nucleotides are TGTGCCAGCAGCTCCCCAGACAGGGGGCTAGGAGGCTACACCTTC.

This clonotype was seen only once. Germline and junction disagree at one end, which may indicate a read error. V and J are TRBV11-2 and TRBJ2-7; 10 bases map to TRBD1. The CDR3 has 14 residues. Looked up from germline, CDR1 is SGHAT and CDR2 is FQNNGV. CDR3 residues: CASGFWDRGSEQYF. For the CDR3, the DNA is TGTGCCAGCGGCTTCTGGGACAGGGGCTCCGAGCAGTACTTC. Drawing the rest from reference TRBV11-2 and TRBJ2-7, the complete variable domain is EAGVAQSPRYKIIEKRQSVAFWCNPISGHATLYWYQQILGQGPKLLIQFQNNGVVDDSQLPKDRFSAERLKGVDSTLKIQPAKLEDSAVYLCASGFWDRGSEQYFGPGTRLTVT.

This clonotype was seen a few times. The chain employs TRBV30 and TRBJ2-4; D possibly corresponds to TRBD1 (5 bases). The germline V gene has CDR1 GTSNPN and CDR2 SVGIG (reference sequence). The CDR3 spans 12 residues. This chain's CDR3 is CAAPGFGNIQYF. The CDR3 DNA follows: TGTGCTGCCCCAGGGTTCGGGAACATTCAGTACTTC.

The table lists this clonotype with many counts. The chain carries TRBV20-1 and TRBJ2-3, with 7 bases fitting TRBD2. Germline V gives CDR1 DFQATT, CDR2 SNEGSKA (reference sequence). CDR3 length: 13 amino acids. J lost 3 bases, V lost 5 bases, and 5 bases had no gene match. DNA for the CDR3: TGCAGTGCTGGACTAGGGCCGACAGATACGCAGTATTTT. Amino acids: CSAGLGPTDTQYF.

This clonotype showed up just a few times. V usage is TRBV19 and J usage is TRBJ2-7, with TRBD2 matching 11 bases. Germline assignment: CDR1 LNHDA and CDR2 SQIVND (reference sequence). The CDR3 sequence is 18 residues long. V was clipped by 0 bases and J by 5 bases; unmatched bases: 12. CDR3 bases: TGTGCCAGTAGTATAGATCTAACCCCACTAGCGGGAGCTGACGAGCAGTACTTC. Encoded protein: CASSIDLTPLAGADEQYF.

This clonotype turned up a few times. The rearrangement joins TRBV20-1 to TRBJ2-1; D is possibly TRBD2 (5 bases). V shed 0 bases and J shed 5 bases, with 17 bases lying between them. CDR3 size: 16 residues. Germline V gives CDR1 DFQATT, CDR2 SNEGSKA (reference sequence). CDR3 in DNA: TGCAGTGCTAGAGAACTATTAGTTTCGGGGAACAATGAGCAGTTCTTC. Translated: CSARELLVSGNNEQFF.

The V call is TRBV11-2, the J call TRBJ1-2; D ambiguous. V shed 1 base and J shed 1 base, with 19 bases lying between them. Looked up from germline, CDR1 is SGHAT and CDR2 is FQNNGV. The CDR3 covers 18 residues. The CDR3 DNA follows: TGTGCCAGCAGCTTAGTCCCCCCCCGGGAGGGATATAACTATGGCTACACCTTC. It yields the protein CASSLVPPREGYNYGYTF.

The chain has TRBV7-9 and TRBJ2-3, with D possibly being TRBD2 (6 bases). V dropped 5 bases and J dropped 6 bases, with 15 bases sitting between them. There are 14 residues in the CDR3. The germline V gene has CDR1 SEHNR and CDR2 FQNEAQ (reference sequence). In DNA form, the CDR3 reads TGTGCCAGCAGCAAAGCGGGTCGTAGTGATACGCAGTATTTT. It yields the protein CASSKAGRSDTQYF.

V and J are TRBV5-1 and TRBJ2-3; possibly TRBD2 for D (5 bases). Germline assignment: CDR1 SGHRS and CDR2 YFSETQ. V lost 4 bases and J 5 bases, leaving 17 bases between the germline ends. The CDR3 runs to 15 residues. In DNA form, the CDR3 reads TGCGCCAGCAGCCCCCCCAGAGGGAGCGGAGATACGCAGTATTTT. As protein: CASSPPRGSGDTQYF.

The sample holds a few counts of this clonotype. The rearrangement joins TRBV7-3 to TRBJ2-3, with D possibly TRBD2 on 5 matching bases. Germline V lookup: CDR1 SGHTA, CDR2 FQGTGA. V lost 4 bases to trimming and J lost 5 bases, with 10 bases between them. This CDR3 spans 13 amino acids. CDR3 nucleotide sequence: TGTGCCAGCAGCTCCTCGGGGAAAGATACGCAGTATTTT. This gives the protein CASSSSGKDTQYF.

DNA of the CDR3: TGTGCCAGCAGCTCGACGGGACAGGGAGCTGGAAACACCATATATTTT. Protein product: CASSSTGQGAGNTIYF. The rearrangement joins TRBV7-9 to TRBJ1-3, with 9 bases aligning to TRBD1. The V segment lost 4 bases and the J segment 2 bases; nucleotides outside the gene matches: 6. CDR1 SEHNR and CDR2 FQNEAQ come from the germline V gene (reference sequence). This CDR3 is built from 16 residues.

This clonotype was observed at least ten times. V is TRBV29-1 and J is TRBJ2-5; D is unclear. This CDR3 has 12 amino acids. V was trimmed by 5 bases and J by 3 bases, leaving 10 bases between them. Germline V gene lookup returns CDR1 SQVTM and CDR2 ANQGSEA. The CDR3 protein is CSVSRREETQYF. The CDR3 coding sequence is TGCAGCGTTAGTCGGAGAGAAGAGACCCAGTACTTC.

In the case of this clonotype: A much larger clonotype is one base distant, so this may be a read error. The chain recombines TRBV10-3 with TRBJ2-3, with 9 bases lining up with TRBD2. Germline V CDR1 and CDR2: ENHRY, SYGVKD. This CDR3 spans 16 amino acids. The CDR3 coding sequence is TGTGCCGTCAGTGAGTTGGGGACTAGCCCCACAGATACGCAGTATTTT. Its translation: CAVSELGTSPTDTQYF.

This clonotype was seen a few times. The chain recombines TRBV11-2 with TRBJ2-1; 9 bases line up with TRBD2. V lost 4 bases and J lost 7; bases outside the gene matches: 14. Looked up from germline, CDR1 is SGHAT and CDR2 is FQNNGV. The CDR3 extends over 17 amino acids. For the CDR3, the DNA is TGTGCCAGCAGCTCCCTCGCCGGCGGGAGGGCCCTAAATGAGCAGTTCTTC. Its protein is CASSSLAGGRALNEQFF.

The chain employs TRBV20-1 and TRBJ2-7; 8 nucleotides match TRBD1. The junction had 5 bases not matched to a gene; V was cut back by 4 bases and J by 3 bases. This CDR3 has 13 amino acids. The germline V gene encodes CDR1 DFQATT and CDR2 SNEGSKA (reference sequence). As DNA, the CDR3 is TGCAGTGCTACAGGGGGCTCAATCTACGAGCAGTACTTC. Translation: CSATGGSIYEQYF.

The sample holds many counts of this clonotype. The V call is TRBV5-1, the J call TRBJ2-7; TRBD1 matches at 7 bases. J lost 3 bases, V lost 3 bases, and 9 bases had no gene match. Germline-derived CDR1 and CDR2 are SGHRS and YFSETQ. The CDR3 loop spans 15 amino acids. CDR3 residues: CASSYGTGVSYEQYF. DNA of the CDR3: TGCGCCAGCAGCTATGGAACAGGGGTGAGCTACGAGCAGTACTTC.

This clonotype was counted between two and nine times. The genes are TRBV14 and TRBJ2-1; the match to TRBD2 covers 11 bases. The CDR3 contains 15 residues. Germline V lookup: CDR1 SGHDN, CDR2 FVKESK. Trimming cost V 0 bases and J 10 bases; bases outside gene matches: 5. CDR3 sequence (DNA): TGTGCCAGCAGCCAAGAACTAGCGGGAGCCGGGGAGCAGTTCTTC. Translated: CASSQELAGAGEQFF.

This clonotype was detected only a few times. V gene TRBV20-1 combines with J gene TRBJ2-5, with a weak D call TRBD1 (6 bases). The CDR3 is 15 amino acids. Germline assignment: CDR1 DFQATT and CDR2 SNEGSKA (reference sequence). V was shortened by 3 bases and J by 1 base, with 15 bases between the two germline ends. This CDR3 reads CSARGLGQTQETQYF. CDR3 sequence (DNA): TGCAGTGCTAGGGGTCTCGGACAGACCCAAGAGACCCAGTACTTC.